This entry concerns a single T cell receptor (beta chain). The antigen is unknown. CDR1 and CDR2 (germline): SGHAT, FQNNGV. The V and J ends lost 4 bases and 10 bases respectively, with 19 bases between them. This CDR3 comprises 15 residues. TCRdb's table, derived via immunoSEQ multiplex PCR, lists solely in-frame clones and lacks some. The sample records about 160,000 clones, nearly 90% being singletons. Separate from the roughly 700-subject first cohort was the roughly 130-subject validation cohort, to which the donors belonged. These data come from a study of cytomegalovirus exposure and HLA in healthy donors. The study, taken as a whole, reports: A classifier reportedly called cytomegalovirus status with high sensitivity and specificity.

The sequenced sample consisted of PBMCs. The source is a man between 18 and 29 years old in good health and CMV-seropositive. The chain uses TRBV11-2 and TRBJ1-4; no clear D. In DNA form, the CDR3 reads TGTGCCAGCAGCTCACTCCACGGGCGGGTTGTAAAACTGTTTTTT. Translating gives CASSSLHGRVVKLFF.